Shown below are 10 T cell receptor beta chains from a single sample sequenced in a study of identical twins. Via MiXCR, TCRdb re-called the 5' RACE reads, giving one row per CDR3 protein. The repertoire holds roughly 190,000 distinct CDR3 sequences, with less than 20% as singletons. The data also belong to a second study, concerning T cells expressing NK-cell markers.

The sequencing input was CD8+ T cells sorted from blood. These receptor sequences come from a young woman in good health.

This clonotype was detected ten times or more. The chain joins TRBV2 to TRBJ2-3; D perhaps matches TRBD2 (5 bases). CDR3 length: 14 residues. CDR1 and CDR2 from the germline V gene are SNHLY and FYNNEI. The ends were cut back, 2 bases at V and 3 bases at J, with 9 bases in the middle. The CDR3 coding sequence is TGTGCCAGCAGTGAACTAGCAGGTACAGATACGCAGTATTTT. Amino acid sequence: CASSELAGTDTQYF.

This clonotype was found many times. A junction boundary mismatches the germline segment, possibly from a read error. This chain uses TRBV7-7 with TRBJ1-1; D unresolved. Germline V gene sequence: CDR1 SSHAT, CDR2 FNYEAQ (reference sequence). The CDR3 spans 13 residues. The CDR3 region has the DNA TGTGCTAGCAGCCGTGAAGGAGGGACTGAAGCTTTCTTT. It yields the protein CASSREGGTEAFF.

This clonotype was seen only a few times. The chain uses TRBV7-9 and TRBJ1-1; D is undetermined. V was shortened by 1 base and J by 0 bases, with 9 bases between the two germline ends. CDR1 and CDR2 from the germline V gene are SEHNR and FQNEAQ (reference sequence). The CDR3 consists of 15 residues. CDR3 residues: CASSLEQYMNTEAFF. The CDR3 DNA reads as TGTGCCAGCAGCTTAGAACAGTACATGAACACTGAAGCTTTCTTT.

This clonotype was observed a few times. Here the CDR3 DNA reads TGTGCCAGCATGTCGAGGGAGACCCAGTACTTC. This encodes CASMSRETQYF. The chain links TRBV7-9 to TRBJ2-5; D is undetermined. The CDR3 is 11 residues long. Trimming removed 7 bases at V and 5 bases at J, with 8 bases between. Germline CDR1 SEHNR, CDR2 FQNEAQ (reference sequence).

This clonotype has a handful of counts. CDR3 sequence reads: CASSQETGGSNEQFF. As DNA, the CDR3 is TGTGCCAGCAGCCAAGAGACGGGGGGGTCTAATGAGCAGTTCTTC. This rearrangement joins TRBV4-2 to TRBJ2-1; 8 bases are a match to TRBD2. The trim removed 0 bases at V and 7 bases at J, leaving 5 bases unmatched. The CDR3 sequence is 15 residues long. Germline V gene lookup returns CDR1 LGHNA and CDR2 YNFKEQ.

The rearrangement joins TRBV6-1 to TRBJ2-7, with TRBD1 identical over 9 bases. This CDR3 has 14 amino acids. Trimming took 7 bases from V and 2 from J; bases not matched to a gene: 6. Germline CDR1 MNHNS, CDR2 SASEGT. CDR3 in DNA: TGTGCCAGCAAAGGACAGGGGAGCACCTACGAGCAGTACTTC. Translated: CASKGQGSTYEQYF.

The chain links TRBV5-1 to TRBJ2-7; TRBD2 is a possible D gene (6 bases). The CDR3 has 14 amino acids. V gave up 5 bases and J gave up 4 bases, with 16 bases separating them. Germline assignment: CDR1 SGHRS and CDR2 YFSETQ. The CDR3 here is CASRGGGSRYEQYF. CDR3 coding DNA: TGCGCCAGCAGGGGTGGGGGGAGCCGGTACGAGCAGTACTTC.

This chain uses TRBV6-2 or TRBV6-3 with TRBJ2-7; D call uncertain. This CDR3 has 15 residues. From germline, CDR1 is MNHEY and CDR2 SVGEGT. The V end lost 2 bases, the J end lost 1 base, and 12 bases lay between the germline ends. The CDR3 bases are TGTGCCAGCAGTTACGGCAATGAACTGTCCTACGAGCAGTACTTC. It yields the protein CASSYGNELSYEQYF.

This clonotype appeared a few times. The genes are TRBV9 and TRBJ2-7; perhaps TRBD1 as D (6 bases). The CDR3 totals 11 residues. Per germline, CDR1 SGDLS and CDR2 YYNGEE. The V end was cut by 4 bases, the J end by 7 bases, with 9 bases between. The CDR3 loop reads CASSYGQEQYF. CDR3 nucleotides: TGTGCCAGCAGCTATGGACAGGAGCAGTACTTC.

The chain has TRBV7-6 and TRBJ2-1; unclear D gene. The CDR3 length is 13 residues. The germline CDR1 and CDR2 sequences are SGHVS and FNYEAQ. Trimming stripped 4 bases from V and 8 bases from J, with 12 bases between. The CDR3 spells CASSSGPYYEQFF. The DNA for the CDR3 is TGTGCCAGCAGCTCGGGCCCGTATTATGAGCAGTTCTTC.